The 30 T cell receptor beta chains presented below share a single source sample, sequenced in a study of blood T cell repertoires in COVID-19. Sequencing used immunoSEQ multiplex PCR; TCRdb keeps in-frame clones, though not all of them. The table includes around 170,000 clones, roughly 83% detected once. Sequencing was done on a sample of PBMCs or T cells enriched from blood (not recorded which). The receptor set was obtained from a young woman who had recovered from COVID-19.

In its sample, this clone was seen once. The chain carries TRBV28 and TRBJ2-7; no clear D. This CDR3 is 11 amino acids long. Trimming took 5 bases from V and 5 from J, leaving 7 bases between them. CDR1 and CDR2 from the germline V gene are MDHEN and SYDVKM. This CDR3 is CASSISDEQYF. DNA for the CDR3: TGTGCCAGCAGTATTTCGGACGAGCAGTACTTC.

This clone occurred once. This sequence joins TRBV7-9 and TRBJ2-3, with a tentative D call TRBD1 (5 bases). Germline assignment: CDR1 SEHNR and CDR2 FQNEAQ (reference sequence). CDR3 length equals 16 residues. Trimming took 2 bases from V and 0 from J, leaving 12 bases between them. The CDR3 reads CASSLPQGYSTDTQYF. CDR3 sequence (DNA): TGTGCCAGCAGCTTACCTCAGGGATATAGCACAGATACGCAGTATTTT.

V is TRBV19 and J is TRBJ2-3; no firm D call. The CDR3 runs 15 residues. V lost 5 bases and J lost 2, with 14 bases in between. Germline values: CDR1 LNHDA, CDR2 SQIVND (reference sequence). The CDR3 DNA reads as TGTGCCAGTAGTTCGACACCCAGTCCCACAGATACGCAGTATTTT. Amino acids: CASSSTPSPTDTQYF. Drawing the rest from reference TRBV19 and TRBJ2-3, the complete variable domain is DGGITQSPKYLFRKEGQNVTLSCEQNLNHDAMYWYRQDPGQGLRLIYYSQIVNDFQKGDIAEGYSVSREKKESFPLTVTSAQKNPTAFYLCASSSTPSPTDTQYFGPGTRLTVL.

V is TRBV2 and J is TRBJ1-4, with 7 nucleotides matching TRBD1. Germline V gene data show CDR1 as SNHLY and CDR2 as FYNNEI. The length of the CDR3 is 15 residues. Unmatched junction bases numbered 4, after V lost 4 bases and J lost 2 bases. The CDR3 loop is CASSAPGGTNEKLFF. CDR3 nucleotide sequence: TGTGCCAGCAGTGCGCCAGGGGGGACTAATGAAAAACTGTTTTTT.

This chain connects TRBV29-1 to TRBJ1-2; TRBD1 matches at 7 bases. CDR1 is SQVTM and CDR2 is ANQGSEA in the germline V gene. The V and J ends lost 6 bases and 3 bases, in that order; junction bases with no gene match: 4. The CDR3 runs 12 residues. The CDR3 is CSVPDRYYGYTF. The DNA for the CDR3 is TGCAGCGTCCCGGACAGGTACTATGGCTACACCTTC.

The chain couples TRBV29-1 to TRBJ2-2; unclear D gene. Trimming pared 3 bases from V and 6 bases from J, leaving 5 bases between. CDR1 and CDR2 (germline): SQVTM, ANQGSEA. The CDR3 consists of 11 residues. In nucleotides, the CDR3 is TGCAGCGTTGACGTCGCCGGGGAGCTGTTTTTT. This sequence encodes CSVDVAGELFF.

This rearrangement joins TRBV7-9 to TRBJ2-2, with TRBD2 matching 7 bases. Looked up from germline, CDR1 is SEHNR and CDR2 is FQNEAQ (reference sequence). V shed 1 base, J shed 8 bases, and the junction held 13 bases outside the gene matches. CDR3 length: 17 amino acids. CDR3 sequence (DNA): TGTGCCAGCAGCTTAGGACGTGGACTAGAAGAGGTTGGGGAGCTGTTTTTT. This gives the protein CASSLGRGLEEVGELFF.

The DNA for the CDR3 is TGTGCCAGCAGCTTGCGGGGGTTAGGTCAGCCCCAGCATTTT. Amino acid sequence: CASSLRGLGQPQHF. The chain uses TRBV5-6 and TRBJ1-5; D possibly corresponds to TRBD1 (5 bases). The CDR3 length is 14 residues. V was clipped by 1 base and J by 6 bases, with 11 bases between them. CDR1 and CDR2 from the germline V gene are SGHDT and YYEEEE.

This clone was detected once. The genes are TRBV7-2 and TRBJ2-7; 8 bases map to TRBD1. V shed 4 bases and J 3 bases; nucleotides not matched to a gene: 5. This CDR3 comprises 14 residues. Looked up from germline, CDR1 is SGHTA and CDR2 is FQGNSA. The CDR3 nucleotides read TGTGCCAGCAGCTATGGACAGGGAGGCTACGAGCAGTACTTC. Its protein product is CASSYGQGGYEQYF.

This chain connects TRBV7-2 to TRBJ1-6; 9 bases map to TRBD1. The J segment lost 9 bases and the V segment lost 1 base, leaving 7 bases of the junction unmatched. The CDR3 is 16 residues long. Germline CDR1 is SGHTA and CDR2 is FQGNSA. In nucleotides, the CDR3 is TGTGCCAGCAGCTTAGGCCCGGGACAGGGTAGTTCACCCCTCCACTTT. This sequence encodes CASSLGPGQGSSPLHF.

The V call is TRBV11-2, the J call TRBJ2-7; TRBD2 matches 10 bases. V trimming: 0 bases; J trimming: 3 bases; junction bases outside the gene matches: 5. Germline CDR1 and CDR2: SGHAT and FQNNGV. This CDR3 is 16 amino acids long. CDR3 sequence (DNA): TGTGCCAGCAGCTTAGAGGCGTCTAGCGGGAGCTACGAGCAGTACTTC. The encoded protein is CASSLEASSGSYEQYF.

The chain links TRBV7-8 to TRBJ1-5, with 7 bases identical to TRBD1. The CDR3 length is 15 residues. Germline trimming cut 3 bases from V and 3 bases from J; bases unmatched to any gene: 5. CDR1 and CDR2 from the germline V gene are SGHVS and FQNEAQ. The CDR3 sequence is CASSLAGQHNQPQHF. CDR3 sequence (DNA): TGTGCCAGCAGCTTGGCGGGACAGCACAATCAGCCCCAGCATTTT. The full variable domain, completed using reference TRBV7-8 and TRBJ1-5, is GAGVSQSPRYKVAKRGQDVALRCDPISGHVSLFWYQQALGQGPEFLTYFQNEAQLDKSGLPSDRFFAERPEGSVSTLKIQRTQQEDSAVYLCASSLAGQHNQPQHFGDGTRLSIL.

This clone was seen only a few times. The chain couples TRBV3-1 (or the pseudogene TRBV3-2) to TRBJ2-7; 8 nucleotides align to TRBD1. The CDR3 is 15 amino acids. Germline CDR1 is LGHDT and CDR2 is YNNKEL (reference sequence). Germline trimming cut 2 bases from V and 5 bases from J; bases unmatched to any gene: 8. The CDR3 loop reads CASSQPGQDSNEQYF. CDR3 DNA sequence: TGTGCCAGCAGCCAACCGGGACAGGATTCAAACGAGCAGTACTTC.

The count of this clone is one. This chain joins TRBV19 and TRBJ2-7, with a weak D call TRBD2 (6 bases). The germline V gene has CDR1 LNHDA and CDR2 SQIVND (reference sequence). The CDR3 consists of 15 residues. Trimming took 6 bases from V and 3 from J, leaving 18 bases between them. The CDR3 reads CASSLLAVGDYEQYF. For the CDR3, the DNA is TGTGCCAGTAGCTTATTAGCGGTAGGGGACTACGAGCAGTACTTC.

The chain recombines TRBV11-2 with TRBJ1-2; 7 bases fit TRBD1. Unmatched junction bases numbered 5, after V lost 0 bases and J lost 4 bases. The germline V gene encodes CDR1 SGHAT and CDR2 FQNNGV. This CDR3 has 15 amino acids. CDR3 DNA: TGTGCCAGCAGCTTAGATCCCTACAGGGGCTATGGCTACACCTTC. Its protein is CASSLDPYRGYGYTF.

The chain recombines TRBV2 with TRBJ1-2, with 7 bases matching TRBD1. CDR1 and CDR2 from the germline V gene are SNHLY and FYNNEI. With 6 bases clipped from V and 2 bases from J, the junction kept 9 bases outside the gene matches. This CDR3 comprises 15 residues. CDR3 nucleotide sequence: TGTGCCAGCAGCGACCCTTCGACAGGGAACTATGGCTACACCTTC. Translated: CASSDPSTGNYGYTF. The whole variable domain, remainder taken from reference TRBV2 and TRBJ1-2, is EPEVTQTPSHQVTQMGQEVILRCVPISNHLYFYWYRQILGQKVEFLVSFYNNEISEKSEIFDDQFSVERPDGSNFTLKIRSTKLEDSAMYFCASSDPSTGNYGYTFGSGTRLTVV.

This chain uses TRBV7-3 with TRBJ1-1, with unresolved D. Trimming left V 4 bases short and J 11 bases short, with 17 bases between. CDR3 length: 13 amino acids. Germline V gene data show CDR1 as SGHTA and CDR2 as FQGTGA. The CDR3 loop reads CASSSTGPGLAFF. In DNA, the CDR3 is TGTGCCAGCAGCTCCACTGGGCCTGGTCTCGCTTTCTTT.

V usage is TRBV3-1 (or the pseudogene TRBV3-2) and J usage is TRBJ1-2, with TRBD1 matching 9 bases. The germline CDR1 and CDR2 sequences are LGHDT and YNNKEL (reference sequence). Trimming at V came to 1 base and at J to 4 bases, leaving 25 bases not matched to a gene. This CDR3 is built from 22 residues. CDR3 residues: CASSQVGTSGTGGRGGGYGYTF. The CDR3 bases are TGTGCCAGCAGCCAAGTCGGCACATCCGGAACAGGGGGCCGAGGGGGTGGCTATGGCTACACCTTC.

In regard to this clone: This may be a read error: a much more frequent sequence differs by one nucleotide. Other nucleotide sequences in the sample specify the same CDR3. This sequence joins TRBV18 and TRBJ2-7, with 10 bases aligning to TRBD1. Losses at the gene ends were 3 bases for V and 1 base for J; bases not matched to a gene: 0. Germline V lookup: CDR1 KGHSH, CDR2 LQKENI. This CDR3 has 14 residues. The DNA of the CDR3 is TGTGCCAGCTCACCGGGACAGGGGTCCTACGAGCAGTACTTC. Its translation: CASSPGQGSYEQYF. The full variable domain, its missing parts supplied by reference TRBV18 and TRBJ2-7, is NAGVMQNPRHLVRRRGQEARLRCSPMKGHSHVYWYRQLPEEGLKFMVYLQKENIIDESGMPKERFSAEFPKEGPSILRIQQVVRGDSAAYFCASSPGQGSYEQYFGPGTRLTVT.

The chain is built from TRBV28 and TRBJ2-5; D gene ambiguous. The CDR3 has 13 amino acids. The germline CDR1 and CDR2 sequences are MDHEN and SYDVKM. The germline V and J ends were trimmed by 3 bases and 4 bases, with 9 bases remaining between them. For the CDR3, the DNA is TGTGCCAGCAGTTTTGAAGGCGGAGAGACCCAGTACTTC. Protein sequence: CASSFEGGETQYF.

The genes are TRBV3-1 (or the pseudogene TRBV3-2) and TRBJ2-5; TRBD2 agrees at 10 bases. From germline, CDR1 is LGHDT and CDR2 YNNKEL (reference sequence). The V gene end was trimmed by 3 bases and the J gene end by 5 bases; junction bases not matched to a gene: 6. This CDR3 has 15 residues. CDR3 sequence: CASSHLAGVRETQYF. The CDR3 DNA follows: TGTGCCAGCAGCCACCTAGCGGGAGTGCGGGAGACCCAGTACTTC.

This rearrangement joins TRBV28 to TRBJ2-5; tentatively, D is TRBD2 (6 bases). In germline, CDR1 is MDHEN, CDR2 SYDVKM. Between the trimmed V and J ends, which lost 5 bases and 10 bases, there was a span of 11 bases. This CDR3 region has 11 residues. CDR3 amino acids: CASSETRGQYF. CDR3 DNA sequence: TGTGCCAGCAGTGAGACTAGGGGCCAGTACTTC.

The J gene is TRBJ1-2, the V gene TRBV4-2; the match to TRBD1 covers 10 bases. Germline-derived CDR1 and CDR2 are LGHNA and YNFKEQ. V dropped 8 bases and J dropped 2; count of bases not matched to a gene: 8. The CDR3 consists of 15 residues. CDR3 nucleotides: TGTGCCAGCGCGACGACAGGGGGCTCGAACTATGGCTACACCTTC. It specifies CASATTGGSNYGYTF.

This clone was counted only a few times. This sequence joins TRBV11-2 and TRBJ2-1, with 12 bases fitting TRBD2. V shed 6 bases and J 8 bases; nucleotides not matched to a gene: 11. This CDR3 spans 16 amino acids. Germline values: CDR1 SGHAT, CDR2 FQNNGV. The CDR3 DNA reads TGTGCCAGCAGAGCACCTAGCGGGAGGGCCTTCTATGAGCAGTTCTTC. It specifies CASRAPSGRAFYEQFF.

V and J are TRBV6-5 and TRBJ2-7; 10 bases map to TRBD2. Germline V gene lookup returns CDR1 MNHEY and CDR2 SVGAGI. The CDR3 has 14 amino acids. Germline trimming cut 8 bases from V and 2 bases from J; bases unmatched to any gene: 6. In DNA form, the CDR3 reads TGTGCCAGCGGGAGGCTAGCGGGGGCCTACGAGCAGTACTTC. This sequence encodes CASGRLAGAYEQYF.

The chain recombines TRBV5-5 with TRBJ1-5; the match to TRBD1 covers 10 bases. The CDR3 extends over 18 amino acids. Germline V lookup: CDR1 SGHKS, CDR2 YYEKEE (reference sequence). Trimming removed 0 bases from V and 4 bases from J; junction bases left unmatched: 10. The CDR3 protein is CASSLEVGRGQGNQPQHF. The CDR3 DNA sequence: TGTGCCAGCAGCTTGGAGGTTGGAAGGGGACAGGGGAATCAGCCCCAGCATTTT.

This clone was picked up a small number of times. The chain combines TRBV28 with TRBJ2-4; 8 bases fit TRBD2. Trimming cost V 3 bases and J 11 bases; bases outside gene matches: 15. The CDR3 totals 16 residues. Germline V gene data show CDR1 as MDHEN and CDR2 as SYDVKM. CDR3 coding DNA: TGTGCCAGCAGTTTCGCAGACAACGGACTAGCCGGATTTCAGTACTTC. This translates into CASSFADNGLAGFQYF.

The chain links TRBV29-1 to TRBJ2-7; a weak D match, TRBD1 (5 bases). Trimming removed 3 bases at V and 4 bases at J, with 10 bases between. The length of the CDR3 is 12 residues. Germline V lookup: CDR1 SQVTM, CDR2 ANQGSEA. CDR3 bases: TGCAGCGTTGAGAGAACAGGATACGAGCAGTACTTC. Amino acid sequence: CSVERTGYEQYF.

This chain connects TRBV10-3 to TRBJ2-7, with D perhaps matching TRBD1 (6 bases). Germline V gene sequence: CDR1 ENHRY, CDR2 SYGVKD. The CDR3 spans 16 residues. Trimming pared 2 bases from V and 0 bases from J, leaving 14 bases between. As DNA, the CDR3 is TGTGCCATCAGTGAGCCCTACAGGGAGAGCTCCTACGAGCAGTACTTC. It is translated as CAISEPYRESSYEQYF.

The rearrangement joins TRBV29-1 to TRBJ2-7; 8 nucleotides match TRBD1. This CDR3 spans 12 amino acids. The trim removed 4 bases at V and 5 bases at J, leaving 4 bases unmatched. From germline, CDR1 is SQVTM and CDR2 ANQGSEA. CDR3 loop: CSVGGQADEQYF. CDR3 sequence (DNA): TGCAGCGTTGGGGGACAGGCGGACGAGCAGTACTTC.